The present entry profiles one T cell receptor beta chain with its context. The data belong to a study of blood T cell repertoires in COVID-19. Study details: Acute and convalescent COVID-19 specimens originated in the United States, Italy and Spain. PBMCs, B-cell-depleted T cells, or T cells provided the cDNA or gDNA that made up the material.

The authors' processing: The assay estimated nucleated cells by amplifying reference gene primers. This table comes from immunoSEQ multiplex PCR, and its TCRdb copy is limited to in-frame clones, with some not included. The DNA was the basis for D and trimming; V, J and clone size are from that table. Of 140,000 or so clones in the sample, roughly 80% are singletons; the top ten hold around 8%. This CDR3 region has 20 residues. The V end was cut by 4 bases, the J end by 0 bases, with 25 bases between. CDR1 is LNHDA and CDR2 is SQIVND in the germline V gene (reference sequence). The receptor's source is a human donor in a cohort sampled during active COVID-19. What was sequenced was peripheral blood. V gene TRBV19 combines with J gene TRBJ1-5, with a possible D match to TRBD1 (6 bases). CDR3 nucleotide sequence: TGTGCCAGTAGTACCAGCTATATAACAGGGACGGGGTATAGCAATCAGCCCCAGCATTTT. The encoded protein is CASSTSYITGTGYSNQPQHF.